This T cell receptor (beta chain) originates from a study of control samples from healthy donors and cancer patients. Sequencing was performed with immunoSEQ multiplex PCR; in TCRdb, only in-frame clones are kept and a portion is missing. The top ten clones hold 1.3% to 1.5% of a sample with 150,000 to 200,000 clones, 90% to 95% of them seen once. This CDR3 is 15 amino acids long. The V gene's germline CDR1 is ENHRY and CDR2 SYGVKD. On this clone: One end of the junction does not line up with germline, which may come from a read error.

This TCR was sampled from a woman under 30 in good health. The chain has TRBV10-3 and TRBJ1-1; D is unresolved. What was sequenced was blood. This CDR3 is CAIREFETLNTEAFF. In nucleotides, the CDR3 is TGTGCCATCAGAGAGTTTGAGACACTGAACACTGAAGCTTTCTTT.